The source of this T cell receptor beta chain is a study of blood T cell repertoires in COVID-19. Study in general: Spain, Italy and the United States supplied samples that represented acute and convalescent COVID-19. PBMCs, B-cell-depleted T cells, or T cells were the source of the cDNA or gDNA that made up the material.

While infection was still active, Seattle patients were enrolled and then followed longitudinally. Original processing notes: Amplification from reference gene primers served as the basis for estimated nucleated cell counts. Assay used: immunoSEQ multiplex PCR; TCRdb lists only in-frame clones, some missing. That table supplies the V and J calls and clone size; D and trimming were determined from the DNA. The repertoire holds more than 200,000 clones, with about 88% as singletons. The CDR3 covers 14 residues. CDR1 MNHEY and CDR2 SVGAGI come from the germline V gene. Deletions cut 4 bases from V and 2 bases from J, with 8 bases between.

This sequence was found in a woman aged 60 to 75 with COVID-19, enrolled during active disease. The sequencing sample was made of peripheral blood. The V gene is TRBV6-5, the J gene TRBJ2-2, with D possibly TRBD2 on 6 matching bases. In DNA form, the CDR3 reads TGTGCCAGCAGTTGGGGACTCAACACCGGGGAGCTGTTTTTT. Its translation is CASSWGLNTGELFF.